This note documents a single T cell receptor (beta chain) sequence. No conserved phenylalanine or tryptophan ends this CDR3, so it is likely a read error. The sample comes from a study of tumor-infiltrating lymphocytes in primary liver carcinoma. The overall study: Patients, male and female, were 30 to 69 years old.

CDR3 length: 15 residues. CDR1 and CDR2 (germline): SGHAT, FQNNGV. Trimming removed 4 bases at V and 3 bases at J, with 16 bases between. The authors made TCR beta cDNA from approximately 500 ng total RNA with a constant-region primer. Employing slightly modified ARM-PCR, three nested multiplex PCR rounds were run, and these gave rise to the TCR beta libraries. Amplification in the first two PCR rounds was performed using TRBV1-TRBV30 forward primers and a C-beta reverse primer for around 11 cycles each. A single record per CDR3 protein comes from TCRdb applying MiXCR to the multiplex PCR reads. This sample has 100,000 or so distinct CDR3 sequences, with 55% to 75% found just once. The roughly 18-32 mg bulk tissue piece was not sorted before simultaneous RNA and DNA extraction.

The sequenced material came from liver tumor tissue from sampling region 5. Subset noted: tumor region T5, tumor centre. V and J are TRBV11-2 and TRBJ2-7; tentative D call: TRBD2 (5 bases). This receptor was taken from a woman aged 55-70 years with primary liver carcinoma and hepatitis B virus infection. The CDR3 bases are TGTGCCAGCAGCTCTTCGAGTGGAGGCCGCTACGAGCAGTACTTA. It translates to CASSSSSGGRYEQYL.